This TCR beta chain was profiled in a study of blood T cells in healthy people across ages. Study background: Template switching retrieved approximately one barcoded beta molecule for each two T cells.

A second roughly 7 to 12 cycle PCR used barcoded and J-beta primers. TCRdb re-called the 5' RACE reads through MiXCR, storing one row per CDR3 protein. The table includes 700,000 or so distinct CDR3 sequences, 22% detected once. Staff drew ten milliliters of peripheral blood from each donor. Samples each had at least 5.5 micrograms of total RNA extracted. There are many counts of this clonotype. Its antigen is still unknown. Sequence at one end of the junction differs from germline and may be a read error. General study results and limits: There was a strong correlation between TCR beta diversity and naive T cell percentage.

This CDR3 contains 16 residues. CDR1 and CDR2 (germline): SGHKS, YYEKEE (reference sequence). The clonotype originates from a man between 65 and 85 years old in good health. The rearrangement uses TRBV5-5 and TRBJ2-7; D possibly corresponds to TRBD1 (5 bases). Sequenced sample: blood. This CDR3 reads CASGLTGVTTSYEQYF. The CDR3 DNA sequence: TGTGCCAGCGGCTTAACAGGAGTTACAACTTCCTACGAGCAGTACTTC. Drawing the rest from reference TRBV5-5 and TRBJ2-7, the complete variable domain is DAGVTQSPTHLIKTRGQQVTLRCSPISGHKSVSWYQQVLGQGPQFIFQYYEKEERGRGNFPDRFSARQFPNYSSELNVNALLLGDSALYLCASGLTGVTTSYEQYFGPGTRLTVT.